This T cell receptor beta chain was identified during a study of regulatory T cells in long-lasting Graves disease. Findings and caveats of the study: Persistent patients shared more public clonotypes (about 2,800) than newly diagnosed patients (966).

Time point in this sample: newly diagnosed GD, antithyroid drugs for less than 3 months. The TCR library was made from RNA extracted from PBMCs. Unmatched junction bases numbered 10, after V lost 0 bases and J lost 7 bases. CDR3 length equals 16 residues. The germline gives CDR1 SGHRS, CDR2 YFSETQ. As concerns this clonotype: The antigen is undetermined.

Assembly of TCR beta libraries relied on iRepertoire HTBI primers together with Arm-PCR of CDR3 regions. In the study's own analysis: Spanning all samples, the identified segments comprised about 62 TRBV and 14 TRBJ. A single record per CDR3 protein comes from TCRdb applying MiXCR to the multiplex PCR reads. What appears here as the V and J calls and clone size reflects TCRdb's work, not the paper's. The sample lists 680,000 or so distinct CDR3 sequences, under 20% occurring once. These data were also filed under a second study, of T cells in Graves' hyperthyroidism and ophthalmopathy. That work states: Using the HTBI primer set, a first-round RT-PCR was run on the TCR CDR3.

This chain connects TRBV5-1 to TRBJ2-1, with TRBD2 matching over 7 bases. The sequence derives from a woman aged 25-40 years with Graves disease. The sequences come from peripheral blood mononuclear cells (PBMCs), collected at new diagnosis, from a patient treated with antithyroid drugs. The CDR3 region is CASSLEGGPIRNEQFF. CDR3 bases: TGCGCCAGCAGCTTGGAGGGAGGGCCAATACGGAATGAGCAGTTCTTC.